One TCR beta chain is described in this entry. The target antigen is unknown. Lamina propria and intraepithelial lymphocytes were released by processing graft tissue. The sample is drawn from a study of graft-versus-host responses after intestinal transplantation. Study-wide background: Multivisceral, liver-intestinal, or isolated intestinal transplants were performed in recipients. Recipients were all induced with anti-thymocyte globulin, then given tacrolimus and steroids for 3 to 4 years. General study points: Recipient bone marrow held GvH clones, some seen earlier in ileum or blood.

J gave up 1 base and V 5 bases, and 0 bases lay outside the gene matches. The CDR3 runs to 15 residues. Germline lookup yields CDR1 LNHDA and CDR2 SQIVND (reference sequence). Sequencing used immunoSEQ multiplex PCR; TCRdb keeps in-frame clones, though not all of them. The sample has about 18,000 clones; less than 85% are singletons. This specimen was ileum tissue, taken 17 days after transplant. This receptor was identified in a human patient who received an intestinal transplant, so some T cells may come from the graft donor. The chain recombines TRBV19 with TRBJ2-1; 12 nucleotides align to TRBD2. The CDR3 is CASSGLAGSYNEQFF. CDR3 in DNA: TGTGCCAGTAGTGGACTAGCGGGATCCTACAATGAGCAGTTCTTC.